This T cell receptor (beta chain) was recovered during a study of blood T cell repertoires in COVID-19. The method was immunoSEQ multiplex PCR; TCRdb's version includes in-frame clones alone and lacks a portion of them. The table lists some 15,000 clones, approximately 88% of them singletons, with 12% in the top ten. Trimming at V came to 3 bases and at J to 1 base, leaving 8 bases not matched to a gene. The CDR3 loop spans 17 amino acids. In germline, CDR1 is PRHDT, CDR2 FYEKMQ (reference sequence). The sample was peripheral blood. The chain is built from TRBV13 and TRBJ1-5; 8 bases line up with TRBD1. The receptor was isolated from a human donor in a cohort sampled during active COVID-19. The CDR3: CASSFGRGLGSNQPQHF. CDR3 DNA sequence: TGTGCCAGCAGCTTTGGCAGGGGGCTAGGGAGCAATCAGCCCCAGCATTTT.